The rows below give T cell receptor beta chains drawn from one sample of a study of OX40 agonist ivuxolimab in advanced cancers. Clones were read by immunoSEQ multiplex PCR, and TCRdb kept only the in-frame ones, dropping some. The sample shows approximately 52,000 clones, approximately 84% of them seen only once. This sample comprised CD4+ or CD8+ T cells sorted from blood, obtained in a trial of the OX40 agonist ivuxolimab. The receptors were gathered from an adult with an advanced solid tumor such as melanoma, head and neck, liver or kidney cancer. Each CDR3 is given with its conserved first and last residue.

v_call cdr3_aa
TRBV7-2 CASSLGGGLISYEQYF
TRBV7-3 CASSLSLTETQYF
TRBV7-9 CASSFVGYEQFF
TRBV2 CASSEITGPYEQYF
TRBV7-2 CASSKRHRAGGMGETQYF
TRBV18 CASSPDREGQPQHF
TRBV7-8 CASSSSRMENYGYTF
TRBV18 CASSSRQGNNSPLHF
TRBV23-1 CASSHGKRGSSYEQYF
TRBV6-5 CASSYSRQGRATQYF
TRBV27 CASSLQSNGSPLHF
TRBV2 CASSEAQGAGGYTF
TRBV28 CASRYPGQGSYEQYF
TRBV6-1 CASTGQGANQPQHF
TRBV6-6 CASSYSRAPEQYF
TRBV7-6 CASSPGQVDQPQHF
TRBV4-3 CASSQGLAGVSNTQYF
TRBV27 CASSLYRDSPRFSYNEQFF
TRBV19 CASRQGSGNTIYF
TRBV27 CASSSTGGYGYTF
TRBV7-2 CASSKTSGSHNEQFF
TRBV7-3 CASRRGTGKYNEQFF
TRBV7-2 CASSLPGGNEKLFF
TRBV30 CAWSVMAANTGELFF
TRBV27 CASSSRDVISPLHF
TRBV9 CASSVGGQETQYF
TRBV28 CASSPPRDSFYSGNTIYF
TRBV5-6 CASSLGSGTRGSGELFF
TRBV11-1 CASSLGTDPPEQYF
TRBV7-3 CASSSAAHSTDTQYF
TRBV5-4 CASSLIGNRNTIYF
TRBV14 CASSQGQVGELFF
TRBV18 CASSPDKLYGYTF
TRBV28 CASGGRYTYQPQHF
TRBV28 CASSVDRMGWETQYF
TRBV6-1 CASNDWEGEQFF
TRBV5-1 CASSSGLGQETQYF
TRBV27 CASSSRTSAPYEQYF
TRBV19 CASTVERSGNTIYF
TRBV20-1 CSARDKETQYF
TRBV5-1 CASSLEGTGSTDTQYF
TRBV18 CASSSAGTGYEQYF
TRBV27 CASKMLGQGAPGANVLTF
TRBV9 CASSVVRGGSEQYF
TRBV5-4 CASSSQTGQAETQYF
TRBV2 CASRILASTGELFF
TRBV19 CASSIDGTGGRQPQHF
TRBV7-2 CASSPIGTETYEQYF